This TCR beta chain came from a study of post-analysis software for immune sequencing data. Overall study context: The disease courses covered relapsing-remitting, secondary progressive and progressive-relapsing multiple sclerosis. Study findings and constraints: Five or six TRBV segments, TRBV5-6, TRBV5-1 and TRBV20-1 among them, were found more frequent in patients than controls.

Each TCR beta cDNA library carried unique molecular identifiers. TCRdb reprocessed the PCR reads with MiXCR, giving one entry per CDR3 protein. The sample carries some 500,000 distinct CDR3 sequences, 45% recorded once. This clonotype was counted only a few times. Its target is not known. V dropped 4 bases and J dropped 1 base, with 15 bases sitting between them. The CDR3 totals 16 residues. Germline CDR1 reads SGDLS; CDR2 reads YYNGEE. The chain has TRBV9 and TRBJ2-1; unclear D gene. Material for sequencing was blood. The source is a girl under 18 with multiple sclerosis. In DNA, the CDR3 is TGTGCCAGCAGCCCCCTGGGCAGGAAATCCTACAATGAGCAGTTCTTC. Amino acid sequence: CASSPLGRKSYNEQFF.